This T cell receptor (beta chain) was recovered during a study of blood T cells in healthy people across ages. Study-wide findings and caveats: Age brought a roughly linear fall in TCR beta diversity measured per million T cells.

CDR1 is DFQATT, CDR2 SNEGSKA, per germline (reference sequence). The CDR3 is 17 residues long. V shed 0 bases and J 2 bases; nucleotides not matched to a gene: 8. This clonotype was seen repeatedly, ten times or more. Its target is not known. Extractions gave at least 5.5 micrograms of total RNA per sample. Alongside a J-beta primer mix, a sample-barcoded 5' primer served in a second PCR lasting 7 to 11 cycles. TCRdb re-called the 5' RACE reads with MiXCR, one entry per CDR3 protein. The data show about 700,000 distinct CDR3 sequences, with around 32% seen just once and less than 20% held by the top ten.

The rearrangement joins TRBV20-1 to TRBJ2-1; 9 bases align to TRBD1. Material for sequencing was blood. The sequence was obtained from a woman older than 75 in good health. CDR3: CSARENLGTGPYNEQFF. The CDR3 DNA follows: TGCAGTGCTAGAGAGAACTTAGGGACAGGGCCCTACAATGAGCAGTTCTTC.